This is a list of T cell receptor beta chains from one sample in a study of T-cell memory formation after mild COVID-19. TCRdb itself ran the 5' RACE reads through MiXCR, one entry per CDR3 protein. The table records about 350,000 distinct CDR3 sequences, approximately 15% of them present only once. Sequenced: PBMCs or a T cell subset sorted from them (not recorded which). The receptor source for this set is a man aged 18 to 29 who had mild COVID-19 (a few samples of this study predate the infection). Cell type and time point are not known. Both conserved end residues are part of each CDR3. D genes are given only for firm matches. Size values are once, few and many counts, or a class for expanded clones, and some rows have none.

size,D,V,J,CDR3,DNA
-,TRBD2,TRBV12-3/TRBV12-4,TRBJ2-1,CASMTSGGYNEQFF,TGTGCCAGCATGACTAGCGGGGGCTACAATGAGCAGTTCTTC
many,TRBD2,TRBV12-3/TRBV12-4,TRBJ2-7,CASGAGGPYEQYF,TGTGCCAGTGGGGCGGGGGGCCCCTACGAGCAGTACTTC
many,-,TRBV24-1,TRBJ2-3,CATSETAGTDTQYF,TGTGCCACCAGTGAGACAGCAGGTACAGATACGCAGTATTTT
-,-,TRBV7-2,TRBJ2-2,CASRATAVTGELFF,TGTGCAAGCAGAGCGACCGCGGTGACCGGGGAGCTGTTTTTT
-,-,TRBV5-1,TRBJ1-3,CASSPTGEGNTIYF,TGCGCCAGCAGCCCTACCGGGGAGGGAAACACCATATATTTT
many,-,TRBV27,TRBJ1-5,CASSPRDTINPQHF,TGTGCCAGCAGTCCACGGGATACTATCAATCCCCAGCATTTT
many,TRBD2,TRBV9,TRBJ2-3,CASSPPPPTSGSRGTDTQYF,TGTGCCAGCAGCCCACCGCCCCCGACTAGCGGGAGCCGAGGCACAGATACGCAGTATTTT
few,-,TRBV29-1,TRBJ1-2,CSVEDVYTGHNYGYTF,TGCAGCGTTGAAGATGTATATACAGGGCATAACTATGGCTACACCTTC
few,-,TRBV9,TRBJ1-1,CASSPHGWTEAFF,TGTGCCAGCAGCCCCCACGGATGGACTGAAGCTTTCTTT
few,-,TRBV28,TRBJ1-2,CATGRGNYGYTF,TGTGCCACCGGGAGGGGGAACTATGGCTACACCTTC
-,TRBD1,TRBV10-3,TRBJ2-3,CAFSTPGTARDTQYF,TGTGCCTTTTCGACTCCTGGGACAGCGAGAGATACGCAGTATTTT
few,-,TRBV12-3/TRBV12-4,TRBJ1-2,CASSFAESYGYTF,TGTGCCAGCAGTTTTGCGGAAAGCTATGGCTACACCTTC
many,-,TRBV3-1,TRBJ2-5,CASSQEGYPQETQYF,TGTGCCAGCAGCCAAGAAGGGTACCCGCAAGAGACCCAGTACTTC
-,-,TRBV7-2,TRBJ1-2,CASRTLASGSYGYTF,TGTGCCAGCAGGACACTCGCGTCGGGGAGTTATGGCTACACCTTC
-,-,TRBV7-3,TRBJ1-5,CASSLIGGQPQHF,TGTGCCAGCAGCTTAATCGGAGGTCAGCCCCAGCATTTT
-,-,TRBV7-2,TRBJ2-5,CASSLSLVQETQYF,TGTGCCAGCAGCTTATCACTAGTTCAAGAGACCCAGTACTTC
-,-,TRBV10-3,TRBJ1-2,CAISDPRVEGPYGYTF,TGTGCCATCAGTGATCCGAGGGTGGAGGGTCCCTATGGCTACACCTTC
few,-,TRBV7-9,TRBJ1-6,CASSLGGGDSPLHF,TGTGCCAGCAGCTTGGGCGGGGGGGATTCACCCCTCCACTTT
-,-,TRBV7-9,TRBJ1-2,CASSISKGDRDYGYTF,TGTGCCAGCAGCATCTCGAAGGGGGATAGGGACTATGGCTACACCTTC
-,TRBD2,TRBV6-2/TRBV6-3,TRBJ2-5,CASRSGLAGQETQYF,TGTGCCAGCAGAAGCGGACTAGCGGGACAAGAGACCCAGTACTTC
few,TRBD1,TRBV5-1,TRBJ2-1,CASSSRQGATQFF,TGCGCCAGCAGCTCCCGACAGGGGGCGACGCAGTTCTTC
-,-,TRBV9,TRBJ2-2,CASRTKNTGELFF,TGTGCCAGCAGGACGAAAAACACCGGGGAGCTGTTTTTT
-,TRBD1,TRBV3-1,TRBJ2-5,CASSQTEGAETQYF,TGTGCCAGCAGCCAGACCGAGGGGGCAGAGACCCAGTACTTC
few,-,TRBV13,TRBJ1-2,CASSLGLGHWGYTF,TGTGCCAGCAGCTTAGGCCTGGGGCATTGGGGCTACACCTTC
many,TRBD1,TRBV12-3/TRBV12-4,TRBJ1-4,CASSPTGVVEKLFF,TGTGCCAGCAGCCCGACAGGGGTAGTGGAAAAACTGTTTTTT